The 26 T cell receptor beta chains presented below share a single source sample, sequenced in a study of identical twins. TCRdb re-analysed the 5' RACE reads in MiXCR, keeping a single row per CDR3 protein. The sample has roughly 260,000 distinct CDR3 sequences, roughly 13% seen once. The sequenced material came from memory (CD45RO+) T cells sorted from blood. Receptor source: a woman younger than 30 in good health.

This clonotype was found many times. V and J are TRBV7-8 and TRBJ2-7; tentative D call: TRBD2 (6 bases). This CDR3 has 12 residues. V was pared by 11 bases and J by 4 bases, with 15 bases between. CDR1 is SGHVS, CDR2 FQNEAQ, per germline. The CDR3 is CAAGGDVYEQYF. DNA for the CDR3: TGTGCCGCCGGCGGGGACGTATACGAGCAGTACTTC. Looking up the rest from reference TRBV7-8 and TRBJ2-7 gives the full variable domain: GAGVSQSPRYKVAKRGQDVALRCDPISGHVSLFWYQQALGQGPEFLTYFQNEAQLDKSGLPSDRFFAERPEGSVSTLKIQRTQQEDSAVYLCAAGGDVYEQYFGPGTRLTVT.

The CDR3 loop is CASRRQGYTEAFF. CDR3 DNA sequence: TGTGCCAGCAGGCGACAGGGTTACACTGAAGCTTTCTTT. The chain combines TRBV6-1 with TRBJ1-1; 7 bases align to TRBD1. J gave up 3 bases and V 6 bases, and 4 bases lay outside the gene matches. From germline, CDR1 is MNHNS and CDR2 SASEGT. The length of the CDR3 is 13 residues.

The chain carries TRBV4-1 and TRBJ2-3; D might be TRBD1 (5 bases). Between the trimmed V and J ends, which lost 0 bases and 11 bases, there was a span of 12 bases. Germline V gene lookup returns CDR1 MGHRA and CDR2 YSYEKL. The CDR3 sequence is 13 residues long. The CDR3 sequence is CASSQDHPTVQYF. CDR3 nucleotide sequence: TGCGCCAGCAGCCAAGATCACCCGACAGTGCAGTATTTT.

This sequence joins TRBV19 and TRBJ2-6; 7 positions agree with TRBD1. The CDR3 consists of 20 residues. Looked up from germline, CDR1 is LNHDA and CDR2 is SQIVND (reference sequence). J gave up 0 bases and V 3 bases, and 14 bases lay outside the gene matches. CDR3 sequence reads: CASSMPFSGTARSGANVLTF. CDR3 nucleotide sequence: TGTGCCAGTAGTATGCCGTTCTCCGGGACAGCGCGCTCTGGGGCCAACGTCCTGACTTTC.

The chain uses TRBV7-9 and TRBJ1-2; a weak D match, TRBD1 (6 bases). CDR3 length equals 12 residues. V shed 1 base and J shed 9 bases, with 9 bases lying between them. Germline values: CDR1 SEHNR, CDR2 FQNEAQ (reference sequence). CDR3 DNA: TGTGCCAGCAGCTTAGATACAGGGAGCTACACCTTC. This encodes CASSLDTGSYTF.

This clonotype appeared many times. The chain links TRBV4-3 to TRBJ1-1; tentative D call: TRBD1 (5 bases). CDR1 and CDR2 from the germline V gene are LGHNA and YSLEER. The CDR3 length is 19 residues. V was cut by 0 bases and J by 0 bases, with 20 bases left in between. CDR3: CASSQDEGLRASMNTEAFF. DNA for the CDR3: TGCGCCAGCAGCCAAGATGAGGGGCTGAGGGCGTCCATGAACACTGAAGCTTTCTTT.

This clonotype was seen a few times. The chain uses TRBV3-1 and TRBJ2-1, with 8 nucleotides matching TRBD2. Germline assignment: CDR1 LGHDT and CDR2 YNNKEL (reference sequence). The V and J ends lost 4 bases and 9 bases, in that order; junction bases with no gene match: 8. The CDR3 runs 14 residues. Written as DNA, the CDR3 is TGTGCCAGCAGCCCGGGACTAGGAGGGGGTGAGCAGTTCTTC. Translated: CASSPGLGGGEQFF.

This clonotype was detected a few times. V usage is TRBV7-2 and J usage is TRBJ2-1; TRBD2 matches 11 bases. This CDR3 comprises 16 residues. The trim removed 5 bases at V and 0 bases at J, leaving 3 bases unmatched. CDR1 and CDR2 (germline): SGHTA, FQGNSA. Written as DNA, the CDR3 is TGTGCCAGCAGCCAGGGACTAGCGGTCTCCTACAATGAGCAGTTCTTC. It codes for CASSQGLAVSYNEQFF.

This clonotype has more than one count but fewer than ten. V is TRBV6-1 and J is TRBJ2-1, with 7 bases matching TRBD1. J gave up 8 bases and V 4 bases, and 11 bases lay outside the gene matches. The CDR3 spans 15 residues. Germline CDR1 is MNHNS and CDR2 is SASEGT. CDR3 nucleotides: TGTGCCAGCAGTGCGTACCGAGACAGGGCTGATGAGCAGTTCTTC. It translates to CASSAYRDRADEQFF.

This sequence joins TRBV28 and TRBJ2-1; possible D gene TRBD2, 6 bases. CDR1 and CDR2 (germline): MDHEN, SYDVKM. V was pared by 1 base and J by 10 bases, with 11 bases between. The CDR3 consists of 13 residues. DNA for the CDR3: TGTGCCAGCAGTTTATCCCAGGGAGGCGAGCAGTTCTTC. This gives the protein CASSLSQGGEQFF.

The chain couples TRBV6-1 to TRBJ1-2; D is unclear. From germline, CDR1 is MNHNS and CDR2 SASEGT. The germline V and J ends were trimmed by 2 bases and 14 bases, with 12 bases remaining between them. This CDR3 comprises 11 residues. This CDR3 is CASSEFGLSTF. The DNA for the CDR3 is TGTGCCAGCAGTGAATTTGGTTTGAGTACCTTC.

The chain employs TRBV12-3 or TRBV12-4 and TRBJ2-7, with 7 bases lining up with TRBD2. The CDR3 length is 15 residues. V dropped 6 bases and J dropped 0; count of bases not matched to a gene: 8. CDR3 in DNA: TGTGCCAGCAGGCTAGGGACTACCAGCTCCTACGAGCAGTACTTC. This encodes CASRLGTTSSYEQYF.

There are many counts of this clonotype. The chain links TRBV7-9 to TRBJ2-1, with D possibly called TRBD1 or TRBD2 (5 bases each). Germline-derived CDR1 and CDR2 are SEHNR and FQNEAQ (reference sequence). CDR3 length: 16 residues. Trimming left V 1 base short and J 0 bases short, with 10 bases between. In DNA form, the CDR3 reads TGTGCCAGCAGCTTAGTAAAGGGGAGCTCCTACAATGAGCAGTTCTTC. Amino acids: CASSLVKGSSYNEQFF.

This chain uses TRBV6-2 or TRBV6-3 with TRBJ2-1, with D possibly matching TRBD1 (5 bases). Germline V lookup: CDR1 MNHEY, CDR2 SVGEGT. The CDR3 totals 19 residues. V lost 4 bases to trimming and J lost 0 bases, with 22 bases between them. CDR3 amino acids: CASSLHYTGGQSSYNEQFF. DNA of the CDR3: TGTGCCAGCAGTTTACATTATACAGGCGGTCAGAGCTCCTACAATGAGCAGTTCTTC.

CDR3 DNA sequence: TGCAGCGTTCGACAGGGGGATTTTCAGCCCCAGCATTTT. Amino acids: CSVRQGDFQPQHF. The chain carries TRBV29-1 and TRBJ1-5; 9 bases agree with TRBD1. J was trimmed by 6 bases and V by 5 bases; bases with no gene match: 5. The germline V gene has CDR1 SQVTM and CDR2 ANQGSEA. The CDR3 length is 13 residues.

The chain joins TRBV7-6 to TRBJ2-1; unclear D gene. The CDR3 spans 15 residues. Germline lookup yields CDR1 SGHVS and CDR2 FNYEAQ. Trimming took off 3 bases at V and 0 bases at J, with 9 bases between the two ends. The CDR3 protein is CASSLVGISYNEQFF. CDR3 bases: TGTGCCAGCAGCTTGGTGGGAATCTCCTACAATGAGCAGTTCTTC.

The chain recombines TRBV6-2 or TRBV6-3 with TRBJ2-3, with 9 bases fitting TRBD2. V was pared by 2 bases and J by 5 bases, with 11 bases of the junction left unmatched. The CDR3 extends over 17 amino acids. CDR1 is MNHEY and CDR2 is SVGEGT in the germline V gene. The CDR3 nucleotides are TGTGCCAGCAGTTACGCCTTTGAGCGGGAGGACAGAGATACGCAGTATTTT. Protein: CASSYAFEREDRDTQYF.

The chain carries TRBV5-1 and TRBJ1-2; D is possibly TRBD1 (6 bases). Germline V gene lookup returns CDR1 SGHRS and CDR2 YFSETQ. CDR3 length: 13 residues. Trimming removed 0 bases from V and 6 bases from J, with 9 bases in between. The CDR3 loop is CASSLVGDNGYTF. As DNA, the CDR3 is TGCGCCAGCAGCTTGGTCGGGGACAATGGCTACACCTTC.

This sequence joins TRBV9 and TRBJ2-2, with 9 bases fitting TRBD2. The CDR3 length is 17 residues. Germline-derived CDR1 and CDR2 are SGDLS and YYNGEE. Trimming removed 4 bases from V and 6 bases from J; junction bases left unmatched: 13. The CDR3 DNA reads TGTGCCAGCAGCCCGAGTTCTTATAGCGGGAGTTCCGGGGAGCTGTTTTTT. This sequence encodes CASSPSSYSGSSGELFF.

This clonotype showed up just a few times. The chain employs TRBV7-2 and TRBJ2-1; 12 nucleotides align to TRBD2. V was clipped by 1 base and J by 9 bases; unmatched bases: 10. This CDR3 region has 17 residues. CDR1 and CDR2 from the germline V gene are SGHTA and FQGNSA. The CDR3 protein is CASSLGLAGGGQGEQFF. CDR3 coding DNA: TGTGCCAGCAGCTTAGGGCTAGCGGGAGGGGGTCAAGGTGAGCAGTTCTTC.

In its sample, this clonotype was seen a few times. The chain has TRBV5-1 and TRBJ1-1; D unresolved. The V gene lost 0 bases and the J gene lost 0 bases, with 9 bases spanning the gap. Per germline, CDR1 SGHRS and CDR2 YFSETQ. The length of the CDR3 is 15 residues. CDR3: CASSLVKHVNTEAFF. DNA for the CDR3: TGCGCCAGCAGCTTGGTTAAGCATGTGAACACTGAAGCTTTCTTT.

This clonotype has ten or more counts. This chain uses TRBV5-1 with TRBJ2-3; the D gene is possibly TRBD1 (6 bases). Looked up from germline, CDR1 is SGHRS and CDR2 is YFSETQ. Trimming took off 0 bases at V and 6 bases at J, with 8 bases between the two ends. The CDR3 extends over 13 amino acids. CDR3 coding DNA: TGCGCCAGCAGCTTGGAGGGGGAGGATACGCAGTATTTT. Its translation: CASSLEGEDTQYF.

The chain joins TRBV5-1 to TRBJ1-3; D perhaps matches TRBD1 (5 bases). This CDR3 is 14 amino acids long. The germline CDR1 and CDR2 sequences are SGHRS and YFSETQ. V was shortened by 5 bases and J by 0 bases, with 9 bases between the two germline ends. The DNA of the CDR3 is TGCGCCAGCAGATACGACAGCTCTGGAAACACCATATATTTT. It yields the protein CASRYDSSGNTIYF. Complete variable domain (other parts from reference TRBV5-1 and TRBJ1-3): KAGVTQTPRYLIKTRGQQVTLSCSPISGHRSVSWYQQTPGQGLQFLFEYFSETQRNKGNFPGRFSGRQFSNSRSEMNVSTLELGDSALYLCASRYDSSGNTIYFGEGSWLTVV.

This clonotype appeared many times. This chain connects TRBV15 to TRBJ2-1; D call uncertain. Germline values: CDR1 LNHNV, CDR2 YYDKDF (reference sequence). V lost 0 bases and J 4 bases, leaving 10 bases between the germline ends. CDR3 length: 15 residues. The CDR3 nucleotides read TGTGCCACCAGCAGAGATGGAGACGCATACAATGAGCAGTTCTTC. Translated, it gives CATSRDGDAYNEQFF.

This clonotype was counted only a few times. This chain links TRBV6-1 with TRBJ2-7; 15 bases line up with TRBD2. Germline V CDR1 and CDR2: MNHNS, SASEGT. The CDR3 is 15 residues long. After removal of 4 bases from V and 7 bases from J, the junction contained 5 bases not matched to a gene. CDR3 protein: CASSGPGLAGGEQYF. In DNA, the CDR3 is TGTGCCAGCAGTGGTCCGGGACTAGCGGGAGGTGAGCAGTACTTC.

This clonotype was observed at least ten times. The V call is TRBV5-1, the J call TRBJ2-5, with TRBD1 identical over 10 bases. Trimming took 4 bases from V and 3 from J; bases not matched to a gene: 6. Germline V gene lookup returns CDR1 SGHRS and CDR2 YFSETQ. CDR3 size: 15 residues. CDR3 protein: CASSLYGQGEETQYF. The DNA of the CDR3 is TGCGCCAGCAGCCTTTACGGACAGGGGGAAGAGACCCAGTACTTC.